Following are 25 T cell receptor beta chains from one sample sequenced in a study of shared clonotypes between healthy human individuals. Measured with immunoSEQ multiplex PCR; TCRdb has only the in-frame clones, and not every one. The repertoire includes over 2 million clones, roughly 92% of them detected once, and 0.37% sits in the top ten. Sample: naive CD4+ T cells from PBMCs. Documented subset: CD45RA+ positively selected. Receptors originate from a man between 18 and 29 years old in good health. Some clones in this sample may be carry-over from other donors' samples.

V and J are TRBV4-3 and TRBJ2-7; possibly TRBD1 or TRBD2 for D (6 bases each). Germline V gene data show CDR1 as LGHNA and CDR2 as YSLEER. The ends were cut back, 1 base at V and 7 bases at J, with 17 bases in the middle. The CDR3 has 15 amino acids. CDR3 DNA sequence: TGCGCCAGCAGCCAAGGAAGCCTGGGGGCGGGAGAGCAGTACTTC. Encoded protein: CASSQGSLGAGEQYF.

The chain recombines TRBV2 with TRBJ1-1; TRBD1 aligns across 9 bases. J was trimmed by 7 bases and V by 7 bases; bases with no gene match: 7. CDR3 size: 13 residues. Germline V CDR1 and CDR2: SNHLY, FYNNEI. The CDR3 DNA sequence: TGTGCCAGCAAGAGACAGGGGGTCGGTGAAGCTTTCTTT. Its protein is CASKRQGVGEAFF.

This chain uses TRBV2 with TRBJ2-7; 9 bases agree with TRBD1. The CDR3 covers 15 residues. V gave up 6 bases and J gave up 4 bases; unmatched junction bases: 10. Germline CDR1 is SNHLY and CDR2 is FYNNEI. The CDR3 DNA sequence: TGTGCCAGCAGCGTGACCGGGACAGGGCCTTACGAGCAGTACTTC. This sequence encodes CASSVTGTGPYEQYF.

The CDR3 sequence is CASLRGTGGNEQFF. In nucleotides, the CDR3 is TGCGCCAGTCTTCGTGGGACAGGGGGCAATGAGCAGTTCTTC. The gene calls are TRBV5-1 and TRBJ2-1; TRBD1 aligns across 11 bases. This CDR3 has 14 residues. Losses at the gene ends were 8 bases for V and 6 bases for J; bases not matched to a gene: 7. Germline-derived CDR1 and CDR2 are SGHRS and YFSETQ.

The rearrangement uses TRBV21-1 and TRBJ1-2; the table names TRBD1, a call not compared with the DNA. TRBV21-1 is deemed a pseudogene. CDR3 size: 14 residues. This CDR3 reads CASWEDRGDYGYTF. The CDR3 nucleotides are TGTGCCAGCTGGGAGGACAGGGGCGACTATGGCTACACCTTC.

This clone has a single count. The V and J genes are TRBV10-3 and TRBJ2-5; D may match TRBD1 or TRBD2 (5 bases each). V dropped 10 bases and J dropped 2 bases, with 14 bases sitting between them. Germline loops: CDR1 ENHRY, CDR2 SYGVKD. The length of the CDR3 is 13 residues. CDR3 nucleotides: TGTGCCAGCCGGGACGGCGTACAAGAGACCCAGTACTTC. This sequence encodes CASRDGVQETQYF.

With respect to this clone: This sample includes further DNA sequences coding for the same CDR3. The chain is built from TRBV7-9 and TRBJ2-3; unclear D gene. The CDR3 extends over 12 amino acids. Germline assignment: CDR1 SEHNR and CDR2 FQNEAQ (reference sequence). Trimming removed 4 bases at V and 3 bases at J, with 5 bases between. The DNA of the CDR3 is TGTGCCAGCAGCTCCCCAACAGATACGCAGTATTTT. It translates to CASSSPTDTQYF.

This chain uses TRBV6-5 with TRBJ2-3, with a possible D match to TRBD1 (5 bases). This CDR3 has 14 amino acids. The germline CDR1 and CDR2 sequences are MNHEY and SVGAGI. The germline V and J ends were trimmed by 3 bases and 2 bases, with 9 bases remaining between them. In nucleotides, the CDR3 is TGTGCCAGCAGTTATGGGGCGGCCACAGATACGCAGTATTTT. Its protein product is CASSYGAATDTQYF.

This chain's CDR3 is CASSLGLQWDVGYEQYF. The CDR3 bases are TGTGCCAGCAGCTTGGGTCTGCAATGGGACGTTGGCTACGAGCAGTACTTC. The V gene is TRBV5-6, the J gene TRBJ2-7; the D call may be TRBD1 or TRBD2 (5 bases each). Germline assignment: CDR1 SGHDT and CDR2 YYEEEE. The CDR3 has 17 amino acids. Trimming cost V 0 bases and J 3 bases, with 19 bases left between them.

In DNA, the CDR3 is TGTGCCAGCAGCTTAAGGGAACGGGGCCCCCGCTATGGCTACACCTTC. Translated, it gives CASSLRERGPRYGYTF. This chain links TRBV7-3 with TRBJ1-2, with D perhaps TRBD1 (5 bases). The CDR3 loop spans 16 amino acids. The germline gives CDR1 SGHTA, CDR2 FQGTGA. The V end was cut by 1 base, the J end by 4 bases, with 16 bases between. The full variable domain, in which reference TRBV7-3 and TRBJ1-2 provide the parts outside the CDR3, is GAGVSQTPSNKVTEKGKYVELRCDPISGHTALYWYRQSLGQGPEFLIYFQGTGAADDSGLPNDRFFAVRPEGSVSTLKIQRTERGDSAVYLCASSLRERGPRYGYTFGSGTRLTVV.

The chain combines TRBV30 with TRBJ1-5; D not resolved. CDR3 size: 14 residues. Trimming shortened V by 0 bases and J by 4 bases, and 10 bases separated the two germline ends. Germline-derived CDR1 and CDR2 are GTSNPN and SVGIG (reference sequence). The CDR3 DNA reads TGTGCCTGGAGTGTATTAAGTGCAAATCAGCCCCAGCATTTT. Protein product: CAWSVLSANQPQHF.

This sequence joins TRBV30 and TRBJ1-3; 8 bases align to TRBD1. Germline V gives CDR1 GTSNPN, CDR2 SVGIG (reference sequence). V gave up 3 bases and J gave up 0 bases; unmatched junction bases: 13. CDR3 length: 18 amino acids. The CDR3 loop reads CAWSSVRGTGASGNTIYF. CDR3 in DNA: TGTGCCTGGAGCAGCGTGAGAGGGACAGGCGCCTCTGGAAACACCATATATTTT. Together with reference TRBV30 and TRBJ1-3, the CDR3 gives the full variable domain: SQTIHQWPATLVQPVGSPLSLECTVEGTSNPNLYWYRQAAGRGLQLLFYSVGIGQISSEVPQNLSASRPQDRQFILSSKKLLLSDSGFYLCAWSSVRGTGASGNTIYFGEGSWLTVV.

In the case of this clone: Other nucleotide sequences from this sample produce the same CDR3. The chain joins TRBV6-5 to TRBJ1-4; D unclear. The CDR3 covers 14 residues. The germline CDR1 and CDR2 sequences are MNHEY and SVGAGI. The germline V and J ends were trimmed by 4 bases and 0 bases, with 6 bases remaining between them. The DNA of the CDR3 is TGTGCCAGCAGTTCAACCGCAACTAATGAAAAACTGTTTTTT. Translation: CASSSTATNEKLFF.

This rearrangement joins TRBV18 to TRBJ2-2; D is uncertain. CDR3 length: 14 residues. The V end lost 6 bases, the J end lost 13 bases, and 21 bases lay between the germline ends. The germline V gene encodes CDR1 KGHSH and CDR2 LQKENI. CDR3 nucleotides: TGTGCCAGCTCCCTCGTCACGGATGATAGTGGGCTGTTTTTT. Amino acids: CASSLVTDDSGLFF.

V usage is TRBV25-1 and J usage is TRBJ2-7, with D possibly TRBD1 on 5 matching bases. The CDR3 sequence is 14 residues long. V was trimmed by 8 bases and J by 2 bases, leaving 16 bases between them. From germline, CDR1 is MGHDK and CDR2 SYGVNS. The CDR3, as DNA: TGTGCCAGCCAGAACTTCGACAGTACCTACGAGCAGTACTTC. Translating it yields CASQNFDSTYEQYF.

For this clone: In the same sample, other DNA sequences code for this CDR3. The chain couples TRBV5-1 to TRBJ2-5, with D uncertain. Trimming pared 0 bases from V and 5 bases from J, leaving 14 bases between. This CDR3 is 15 amino acids long. Per germline, CDR1 SGHRS and CDR2 YFSETQ. CDR3 coding DNA: TGCGCCAGCAGCTTGGGCGGCGTGGGTGGGGAGACCCAGTACTTC. Translation gives CASSLGGVGGETQYF.

The chain is built from TRBV28 and TRBJ2-3; D perhaps matches TRBD2 (5 bases). This CDR3 is built from 13 residues. From germline, CDR1 is MDHEN and CDR2 SYDVKM. Trimming shortened V by 6 bases and J by 2 bases, and 9 bases separated the two germline ends. CDR3 region: CASRGSLTDTQYF. CDR3 sequence (DNA): TGTGCCAGCAGAGGGAGTCTCACAGATACGCAGTATTTT.

CDR3 DNA: TGTGCCAGCAGTACAGGGAATGAGCAGTTCTTC. Protein sequence: CASSTGNEQFF. The chain links TRBV6-6 to TRBJ2-1; D possibly corresponds to TRBD1 (6 bases). Germline-derived CDR1 and CDR2 are MNHNY and SVGAGI (reference sequence). The CDR3 spans 11 residues. V was cut by 5 bases and J by 7 bases, with 6 bases left in between.

V gene TRBV5-1 combines with J gene TRBJ1-4; D uncertain. V lost 3 bases and J lost 12, with 18 bases in between. The CDR3 extends over 14 amino acids. Germline CDR1 reads SGHRS; CDR2 reads YFSETQ. The CDR3 DNA sequence: TGCGCCAGCAGCTCAGGTGGGAGTTCTTCGGAACTGTTTTTT. Translated: CASSSGGSSSELFF.

The chain couples TRBV4-1 to TRBJ2-3; D unclear. The CDR3 contains 15 residues. Germline-derived CDR1 and CDR2 are MGHRA and YSYEKL. V dropped 0 bases and J dropped 2 bases, with 9 bases sitting between them. This chain's CDR3 is CASSQDAPATDTQYF. CDR3 bases: TGCGCCAGCAGCCAAGACGCTCCCGCCACAGATACGCAGTATTTT.

Only one count was recorded for this clone. Other DNA sequences within the sample encode an identical CDR3. The chain couples TRBV9 to TRBJ2-7; 8 positions agree with TRBD2. The CDR3 runs 15 residues. The V segment lost 2 bases and the J segment 0 bases; nucleotides outside the gene matches: 4. Germline CDR1 reads SGDLS; CDR2 reads YYNGEE. The CDR3 sequence is CASSVLAGSSYEQYF. CDR3 nucleotides: TGTGCCAGCAGCGTCCTAGCGGGCTCCTCCTACGAGCAGTACTTC.

The genes are TRBV28 and TRBJ1-2; tentative D call: TRBD1 (5 bases). Per the germline V gene, CDR1 is MDHEN and CDR2 is SYDVKM. The CDR3 consists of 13 residues. V was clipped by 5 bases and J by 5 bases, with 12 bases between them. DNA for the CDR3: TGTGCCAGCAGTGTAGGGGAATTGTATGGCTACACCTTC. It encodes CASSVGELYGYTF.

The chain is built from TRBV4-2 and TRBJ2-1; 10 bases are shared with TRBD1. Trimming took 4 bases from V and 5 from J; bases not matched to a gene: 2. The CDR3 has 14 amino acids. Germline lookup yields CDR1 LGHNA and CDR2 YNFKEQ. CDR3 loop: CASSPGQGNNEQFF. As DNA, the CDR3 is TGTGCCAGCAGCCCGGGACAGGGGAACAATGAGCAGTTCTTC.

This clone was recorded only once. J is TRBJ2-7 and V is TRBV29-1; tentative D call: TRBD1 (5 bases). The CDR3 spans 13 residues. Germline CDR1 SQVTM, CDR2 ANQGSEA. V lost 0 bases and J lost 7, with 13 bases in between. As DNA, the CDR3 is TGCAGCGTTGAAGACCCGGGTAGGGGAGAGCAGTACTTC. Its translation: CSVEDPGRGEQYF.

The rearrangement joins TRBV18 to TRBJ1-1; 7 bases match TRBD1. This CDR3 has 15 amino acids. Per the germline V gene, CDR1 is KGHSH and CDR2 is LQKENI. The trim removed 3 bases at V and 6 bases at J, leaving 10 bases unmatched. CDR3 bases: TGTGCCAGCTCACCCCCGACAGGGAAGGGGGCTGAAGCTTTCTTT. It yields the protein CASSPPTGKGAEAFF.